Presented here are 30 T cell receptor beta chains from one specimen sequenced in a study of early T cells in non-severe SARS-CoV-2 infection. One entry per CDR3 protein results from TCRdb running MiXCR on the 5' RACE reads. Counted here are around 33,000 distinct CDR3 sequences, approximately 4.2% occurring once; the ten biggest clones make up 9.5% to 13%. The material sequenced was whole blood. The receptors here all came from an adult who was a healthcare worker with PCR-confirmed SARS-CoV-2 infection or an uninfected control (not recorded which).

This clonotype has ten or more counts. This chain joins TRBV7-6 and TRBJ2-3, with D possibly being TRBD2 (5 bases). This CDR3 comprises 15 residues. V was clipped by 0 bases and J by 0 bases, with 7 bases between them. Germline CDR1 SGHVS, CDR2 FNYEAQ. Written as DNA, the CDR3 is TGTGCCAGCAGCTTAGCGAGGGTTAGCACAGATACGCAGTATTTT. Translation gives CASSLARVSTDTQYF.

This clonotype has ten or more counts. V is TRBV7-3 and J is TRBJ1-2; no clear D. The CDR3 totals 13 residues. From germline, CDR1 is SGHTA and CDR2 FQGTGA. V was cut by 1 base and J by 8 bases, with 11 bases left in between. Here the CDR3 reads CASSLKTGVGYTF. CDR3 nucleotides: TGTGCCAGCAGCTTAAAAACCGGGGTGGGCTACACCTTC.

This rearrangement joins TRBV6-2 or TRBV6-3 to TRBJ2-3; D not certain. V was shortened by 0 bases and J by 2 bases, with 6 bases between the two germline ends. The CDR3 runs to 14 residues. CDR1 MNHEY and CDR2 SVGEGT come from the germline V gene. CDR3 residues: CASSYSSYTDTQYF. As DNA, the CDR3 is TGTGCCAGCAGTTACTCTTCCTACACAGATACGCAGTATTTT.

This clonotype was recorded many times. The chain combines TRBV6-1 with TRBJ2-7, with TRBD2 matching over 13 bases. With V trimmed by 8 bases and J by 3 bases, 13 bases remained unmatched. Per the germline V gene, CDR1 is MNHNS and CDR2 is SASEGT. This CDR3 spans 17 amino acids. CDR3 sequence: CASFGTSGTHTFYEQYF. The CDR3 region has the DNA TGTGCCAGCTTCGGGACTAGCGGGACACATACGTTCTACGAGCAGTACTTC.

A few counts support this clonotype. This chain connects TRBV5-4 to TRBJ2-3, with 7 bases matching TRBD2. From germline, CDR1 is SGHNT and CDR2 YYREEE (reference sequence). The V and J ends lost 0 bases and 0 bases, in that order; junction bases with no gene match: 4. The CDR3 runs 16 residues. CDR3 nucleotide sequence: TGTGCCAGCAGCTTGGCACAGCGGGGTAGCACAGATACGCAGTATTTT. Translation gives CASSLAQRGSTDTQYF.

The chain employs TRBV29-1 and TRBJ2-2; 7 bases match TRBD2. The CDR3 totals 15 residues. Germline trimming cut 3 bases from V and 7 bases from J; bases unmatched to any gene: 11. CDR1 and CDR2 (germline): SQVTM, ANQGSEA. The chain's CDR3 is CSVEQRGTEHGELFF. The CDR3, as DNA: TGCAGCGTTGAGCAGCGGGGAACCGAACACGGGGAGCTGTTTTTT.

CDR3 protein: CASSPGQVTNYGYTF. Here the CDR3 DNA reads TGTGCCAGCTCACCGGGCCAGGTGACGAACTATGGCTACACCTTC. The chain recombines TRBV18 with TRBJ1-2; no clear D. The CDR3 has 15 amino acids. Germline V gene data show CDR1 as KGHSH and CDR2 as LQKENI. V was shortened by 3 bases and J by 2 bases, with 13 bases between the two germline ends.

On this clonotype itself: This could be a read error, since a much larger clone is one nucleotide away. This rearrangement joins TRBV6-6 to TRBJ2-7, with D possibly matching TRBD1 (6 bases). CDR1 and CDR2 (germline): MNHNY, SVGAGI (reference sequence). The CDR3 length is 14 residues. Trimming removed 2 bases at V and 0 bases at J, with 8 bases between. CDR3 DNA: TGTGCCAGCAGTTACGGGGACATCTCCTACGAGCAGTACTTC. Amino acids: CASSYGDISYEQYF.

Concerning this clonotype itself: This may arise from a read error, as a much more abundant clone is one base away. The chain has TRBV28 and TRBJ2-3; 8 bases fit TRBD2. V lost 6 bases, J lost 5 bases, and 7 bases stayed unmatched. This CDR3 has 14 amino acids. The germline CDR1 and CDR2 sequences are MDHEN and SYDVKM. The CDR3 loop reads CASSLGGDQDTQYF. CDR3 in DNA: TGTGCCAGCAGCCTCGGGGGGGACCAAGATACGCAGTATTTT. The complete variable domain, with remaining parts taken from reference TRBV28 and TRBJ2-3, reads DVKVTQSSRYLVKRTGEKVFLECVQDMDHENMFWYRQDPGLGLRLIYFSYDVKMKEKGDIPEGYSVSREKKERFSLILESASTNQTSMYLCASSLGGDQDTQYFGPGTRLTVL.

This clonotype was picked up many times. The CDR3 DNA reads TGTGCCAGCAGCTTGATCGATCCAACCGATACGCAGTATTTT. It is translated as CASSLIDPTDTQYF. This sequence joins TRBV7-9 and TRBJ2-3; D ambiguous. CDR3 length: 14 amino acids. In germline, CDR1 is SEHNR, CDR2 FQNEAQ (reference sequence). Trimming removed 3 bases from V and 6 bases from J, with 13 bases in between. The whole variable domain, remainder taken from reference TRBV7-9 and TRBJ2-3, is DTGVSQNPRHKITKRGQNVTFRCDPISEHNRLYWYRQTLGQGPEFLTYFQNEAQLEKSRLLSDRFSAERPKGSFSTLEIQRTEQGDSAMYLCASSLIDPTDTQYFGPGTRLTVL.

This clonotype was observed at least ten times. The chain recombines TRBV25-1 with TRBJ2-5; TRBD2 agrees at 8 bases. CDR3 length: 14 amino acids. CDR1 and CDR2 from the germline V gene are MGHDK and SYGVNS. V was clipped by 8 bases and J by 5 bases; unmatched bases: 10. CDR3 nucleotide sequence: TGTGCCAGCGCTGAGCGGGAGAGAGTTGAGACCCAGTACTTC. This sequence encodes CASAERERVETQYF.

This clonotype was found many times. The DNA for the CDR3 is TGCGCCAGCAGCCCGGTCACCCACGAGACCCAGTACTTC. It is translated as CASSPVTHETQYF. The chain uses TRBV5-1 and TRBJ2-5, with D unclear. The CDR3 contains 13 residues. The germline V gene encodes CDR1 SGHRS and CDR2 YFSETQ. Trimming removed 4 bases from V and 5 bases from J, with 12 bases in between.

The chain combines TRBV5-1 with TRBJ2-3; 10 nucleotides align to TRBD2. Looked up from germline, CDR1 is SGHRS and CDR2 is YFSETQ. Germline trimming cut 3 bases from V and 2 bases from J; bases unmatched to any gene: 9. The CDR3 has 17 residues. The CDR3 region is CASSYVPSGSSTDTQYF. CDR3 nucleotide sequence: TGCGCCAGCAGCTACGTACCTAGCGGGAGTTCCACAGATACGCAGTATTTT.

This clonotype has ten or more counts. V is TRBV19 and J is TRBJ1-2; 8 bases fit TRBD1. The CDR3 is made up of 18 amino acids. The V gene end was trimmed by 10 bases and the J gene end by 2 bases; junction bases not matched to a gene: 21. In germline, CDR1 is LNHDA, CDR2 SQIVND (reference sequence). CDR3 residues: CATTRTLGQVTPNYGYTF. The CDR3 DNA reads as TGTGCCACTACCCGTACCTTGGGACAGGTGACCCCGAACTATGGCTACACCTTC.

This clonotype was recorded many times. The CDR3 loop is CASSDGAGGGNEQFF. DNA of the CDR3: TGCGCCAGCAGTGATGGAGCGGGAGGGGGGAATGAGCAGTTCTTC. V usage is TRBV10-1 and J usage is TRBJ2-1; 10 bases fit TRBD2. After removal of 3 bases from V and 7 bases from J, the junction contained 6 bases not matched to a gene. The CDR3 is 15 amino acids. Germline CDR1 reads WNHNN; CDR2 reads SYGVQD (reference sequence).

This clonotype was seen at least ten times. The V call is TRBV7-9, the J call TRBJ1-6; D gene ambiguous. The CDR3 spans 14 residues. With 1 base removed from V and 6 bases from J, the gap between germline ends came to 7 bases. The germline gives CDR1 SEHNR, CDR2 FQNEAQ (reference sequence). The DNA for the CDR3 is TGTGCCAGCAGCTTAGAACAGTTTAATTCACCCCTCCACTTT. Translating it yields CASSLEQFNSPLHF.

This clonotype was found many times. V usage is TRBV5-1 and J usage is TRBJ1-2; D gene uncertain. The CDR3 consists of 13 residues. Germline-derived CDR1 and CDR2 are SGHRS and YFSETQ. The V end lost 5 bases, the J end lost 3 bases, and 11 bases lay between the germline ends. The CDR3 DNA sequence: TGCGCCAGCAGAGTCGGGGAGGACTATGGCTACACCTTC. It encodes CASRVGEDYGYTF.

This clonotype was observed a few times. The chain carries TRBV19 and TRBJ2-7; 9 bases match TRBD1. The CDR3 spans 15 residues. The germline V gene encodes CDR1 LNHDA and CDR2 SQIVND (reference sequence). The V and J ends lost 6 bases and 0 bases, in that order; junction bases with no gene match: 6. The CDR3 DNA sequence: TGTGCCAGTAGGCTCCGGGGACAGGGCTCCTACGAGCAGTACTTC. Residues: CASRLRGQGSYEQYF.

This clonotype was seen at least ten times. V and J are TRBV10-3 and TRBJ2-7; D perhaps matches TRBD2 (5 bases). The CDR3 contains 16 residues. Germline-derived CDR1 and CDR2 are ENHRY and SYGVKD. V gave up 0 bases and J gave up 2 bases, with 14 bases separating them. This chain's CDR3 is CAISESKRVAAYEQYF. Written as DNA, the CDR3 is TGTGCCATCAGTGAGTCGAAGAGGGTTGCGGCCTACGAGCAGTACTTC.

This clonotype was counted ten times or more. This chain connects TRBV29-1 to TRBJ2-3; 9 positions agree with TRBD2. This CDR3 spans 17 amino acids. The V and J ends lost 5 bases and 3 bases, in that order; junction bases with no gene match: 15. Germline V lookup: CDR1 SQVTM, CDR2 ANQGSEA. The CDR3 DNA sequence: TGCAGCGTTAGGGGGCAGAGTAGCGGGGGCCCAACAGATACGCAGTATTTT. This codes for CSVRGQSSGGPTDTQYF.

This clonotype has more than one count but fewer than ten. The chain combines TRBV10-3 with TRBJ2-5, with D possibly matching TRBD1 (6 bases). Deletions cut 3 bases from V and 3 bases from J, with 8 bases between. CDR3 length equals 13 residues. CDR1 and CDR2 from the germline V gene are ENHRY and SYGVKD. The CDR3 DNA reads TGTGCCATCAGTGAATACAGGGAAGAGACCCAGTACTTC. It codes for CAISEYREETQYF.

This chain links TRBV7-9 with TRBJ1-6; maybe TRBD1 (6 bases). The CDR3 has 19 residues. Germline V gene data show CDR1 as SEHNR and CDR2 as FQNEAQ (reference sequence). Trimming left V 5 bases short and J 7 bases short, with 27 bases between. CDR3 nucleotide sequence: TGTGCCAGCAGCCACCACCTAGCGGGGGCTCGACTTATCAATTCACCCCTCCACTTT. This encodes CASSHHLAGARLINSPLHF. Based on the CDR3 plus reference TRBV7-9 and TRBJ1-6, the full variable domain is DTGVSQNPRHKITKRGQNVTFRCDPISEHNRLYWYRQTLGQGPEFLTYFQNEAQLEKSRLLSDRFSAERPKGSFSTLEIQRTEQGDSAMYLCASSHHLAGARLINSPLHFGNGTRLTVT.

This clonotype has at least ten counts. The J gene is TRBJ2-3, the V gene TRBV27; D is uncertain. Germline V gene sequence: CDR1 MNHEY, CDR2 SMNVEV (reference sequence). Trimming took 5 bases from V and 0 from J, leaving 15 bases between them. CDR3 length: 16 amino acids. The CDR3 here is CASSPRVLLSTDTQYF. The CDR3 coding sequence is TGTGCCAGCAGTCCCCGGGTCCTCCTTAGCACAGATACGCAGTATTTT.

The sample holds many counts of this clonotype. The DNA of the CDR3 is TGTGCCAGCTCCAACCCAGGGGGTTCCATCAAGCAGTACTTC. Its protein is CASSNPGGSIKQYF. The V and J genes are TRBV6-6 and TRBJ2-7; TRBD1 aligns across 7 bases. The CDR3 is made up of 14 amino acids. V was clipped by 8 bases and J by 8 bases; unmatched bases: 15. Germline V gives CDR1 MNHNY, CDR2 SVGAGI (reference sequence).

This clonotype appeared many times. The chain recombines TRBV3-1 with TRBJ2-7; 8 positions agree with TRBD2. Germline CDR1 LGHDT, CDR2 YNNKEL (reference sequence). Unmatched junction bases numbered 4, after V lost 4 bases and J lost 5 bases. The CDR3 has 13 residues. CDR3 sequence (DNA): TGTGCCAGCAGCCTTGCGGGGGGCAACGAGCAGTACTTC. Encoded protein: CASSLAGGNEQYF.

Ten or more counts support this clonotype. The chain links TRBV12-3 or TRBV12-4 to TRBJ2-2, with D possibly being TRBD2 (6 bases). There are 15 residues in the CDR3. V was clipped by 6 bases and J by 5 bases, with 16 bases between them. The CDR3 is CASSLSGGVTGELFF. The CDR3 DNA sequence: TGTGCCAGCAGCCTTAGCGGAGGGGTTACCGGGGAGCTGTTTTTT.

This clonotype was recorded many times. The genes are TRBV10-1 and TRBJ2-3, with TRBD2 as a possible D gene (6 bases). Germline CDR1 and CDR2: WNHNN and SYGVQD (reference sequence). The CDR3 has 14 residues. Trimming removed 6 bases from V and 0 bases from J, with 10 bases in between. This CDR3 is CASRESGSTDTQYF. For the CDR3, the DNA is TGCGCCAGCAGGGAGAGCGGGAGCACAGATACGCAGTATTTT.

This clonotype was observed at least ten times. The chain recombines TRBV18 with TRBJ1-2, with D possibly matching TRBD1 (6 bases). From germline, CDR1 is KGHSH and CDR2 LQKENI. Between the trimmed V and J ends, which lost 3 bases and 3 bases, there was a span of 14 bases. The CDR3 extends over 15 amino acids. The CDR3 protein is CASSPDTGKDYGYTF. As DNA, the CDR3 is TGTGCCAGCTCACCGGATACAGGGAAGGACTATGGCTACACCTTC. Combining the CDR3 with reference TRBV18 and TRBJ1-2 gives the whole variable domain NAGVMQNPRHLVRRRGQEARLRCSPMKGHSHVYWYRQLPEEGLKFMVYLQKENIIDESGMPKERFSAEFPKEGPSILRIQQVVRGDSAAYFCASSPDTGKDYGYTFGSGTRLTVV.

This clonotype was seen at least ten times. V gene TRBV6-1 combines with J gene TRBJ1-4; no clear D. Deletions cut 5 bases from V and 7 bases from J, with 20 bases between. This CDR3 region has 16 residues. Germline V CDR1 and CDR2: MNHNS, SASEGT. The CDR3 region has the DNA TGTGCCAGCAGTCTAAATTCAGTGACTCGGATTGAAAAACTGTTTTTT. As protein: CASSLNSVTRIEKLFF.

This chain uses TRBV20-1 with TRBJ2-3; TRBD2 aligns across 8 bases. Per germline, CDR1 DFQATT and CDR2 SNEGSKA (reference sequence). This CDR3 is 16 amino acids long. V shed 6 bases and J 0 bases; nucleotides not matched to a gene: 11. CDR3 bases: TGCAGTGCGCCCGCGGCACTAGCGGAGAGCACAGATACGCAGTATTTT. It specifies CSAPAALAESTDTQYF.